These 21 T cell receptor beta chains were sequenced from one sample in a study of cytomegalovirus exposure and HLA in healthy donors. The study ran its PCR with 60 Vbeta and 13 Jbeta primers. Only in-frame clones appear in the TCRdb table, and some are missing; sequencing was by immunoSEQ multiplex PCR. The table has more than 110,000 clones, 70% seen once. Sample: PBMCs. These receptors originate from a woman aged 30 to 39 in good health and CMV-seronegative.

The CDR3 DNA follows: TGTGCCTCCTCGGGACAGGCGTGGGCAGATACGCAGTATTTT. Its protein product is CASSGQAWADTQYF. The V gene is TRBV19, the J gene TRBJ2-3, with 8 bases matching TRBD1. Trimming at V came to 11 bases and at J to 4 bases, leaving 11 bases not matched to a gene. Germline-derived CDR1 and CDR2 are LNHDA and SQIVND (reference sequence). CDR3 length: 14 residues.

J is TRBJ2-2 and V is TRBV11-2, with D possibly being TRBD2 (7 bases). The germline gives CDR1 SGHAT, CDR2 FQNNGV. This CDR3 is built from 16 residues. V lost 6 bases and J lost 5, with 19 bases in between. CDR3 DNA sequence: TGTGCCAGCAGGTCCCCTTACGGGGGGCGGACCGGGGAGCTGTTTTTT. The encoded protein is CASRSPYGGRTGELFF.

This chain joins TRBV6-4 and TRBJ2-7; possible D gene TRBD2, 5 bases. V lost 8 bases and J 6 bases, leaving 11 bases between the germline ends. Germline CDR1 MRHNA, CDR2 SNTAGT. The CDR3 has 11 amino acids. In DNA form, the CDR3 reads TGTGCCAGCCTAGCCGCCTCCGAGCAGTACGTC. As protein: CASLAASEQYV.

The chain is built from TRBV5-1 and TRBJ2-1; 11 bases are a match to TRBD1. Germline assignment: CDR1 SGHRS and CDR2 YFSETQ. This CDR3 spans 17 amino acids. The junction had 11 bases not matched to a gene; V was cut back by 1 base and J by 8 bases. The CDR3 protein is CASSLSRGTGGVDEQFF. Here the CDR3 DNA reads TGCGCCAGCAGCTTGTCCCGGGGGACAGGGGGGGTAGATGAGCAGTTCTTC.

This clone was seen only once. V usage is TRBV16 and J usage is TRBJ1-1; a weak D match, TRBD1 (5 bases). The CDR3 is 14 amino acids. Trimming took off 2 bases at V and 10 bases at J, with 17 bases between the two ends. Germline V lookup: CDR1 KGHSY, CDR2 FQNENV. CDR3 sequence: CASSQIGREGTAFF. CDR3 in DNA: TGTGCCAGCAGCCAAATCGGGAGGGAAGGGACAGCTTTCTTT.

The chain carries TRBV4-1 and TRBJ2-2, with 7 bases matching TRBD2. After removal of 3 bases from V and 5 bases from J, the junction contained 15 bases not matched to a gene. CDR3 length equals 18 residues. The germline gives CDR1 MGHRA, CDR2 YSYEKL. CDR3 loop: CASSHRWGGRAQTGELFF. The DNA of the CDR3 is TGCGCCAGCAGCCACCGGTGGGGAGGGAGGGCCCAAACCGGGGAGCTGTTTTTT.

CDR3 bases: TGTGCCAGCAGCTTAATGGCAGGGTACCAAGAGACCCAGTACTTC. The encoded protein is CASSLMAGYQETQYF. This rearrangement joins TRBV7-8 to TRBJ2-5, with D possibly being TRBD1 (5 bases). Germline V gene data show CDR1 as SGHVS and CDR2 as FQNEAQ. V was clipped by 2 bases and J by 0 bases, with 10 bases between them. The CDR3 spans 15 residues.

The sample holds one count of this clone. The rearrangement links TRBV9 to TRBJ2-7; 7 positions match TRBD1. Germline trimming cut 1 base from V and 5 bases from J; bases unmatched to any gene: 9. Per the germline V gene, CDR1 is SGDLS and CDR2 is YYNGEE. The CDR3 covers 15 residues. CDR3 sequence (DNA): TGTGCCAGCAGCGTATCGGGACAGCGTGGGGACGAGCAGTACTTC. Translation gives CASSVSGQRGDEQYF.

This clone was detected only once. The rearrangement uses TRBV11-3 and TRBJ2-1, with TRBD2 matching over 9 bases. Per the germline V gene, CDR1 is SGHNT and CDR2 is YENEEA. This CDR3 is built from 16 residues. J was trimmed by 9 bases and V by 5 bases; bases with no gene match: 14. The CDR3 sequence: CASSPDTGLAFAEQFF. The CDR3 DNA reads as TGTGCCAGCAGCCCCGATACCGGACTAGCGTTTGCTGAGCAGTTCTTC.

The chain carries TRBV2 and TRBJ2-7, with 8 bases fitting TRBD1. Germline V CDR1 and CDR2: SNHLY, FYNNEI. The CDR3 runs 14 residues. Trimming removed 6 bases from V and 4 bases from J; junction bases left unmatched: 8. The CDR3 reads CASSGGQGAYEQYF. CDR3 DNA sequence: TGTGCCAGCAGCGGCGGGCAGGGGGCTTACGAGCAGTACTTC.

On this clone itself: An end of the junction does not agree with germline; a read error may underlie this. This chain links TRBV7-3 with TRBJ2-7; 7 bases are a match to TRBD1. The CDR3 is 13 residues long. Per the germline V gene, CDR1 is SGHTA and CDR2 is FQGTGA. The DNA for the CDR3 is TGTGCCAGCAGCTTAGCCAGAGGGGGACAGAGATTCTTC. It translates to CASSLARGGQRFF. The full variable domain, rest sourced from reference TRBV7-3 and TRBJ2-7, is GAGVSQTPSNKVTEKGKYVELRCDPISGHTALYWYRQSLGQGPEFLIYFQGTGAADDSGLPNDRFFAVRPEGSVSTLKIQRTERGDSAVYLCASSLARGGQRFFGPGTRLTVT.

The rearrangement uses TRBV15 and TRBJ2-7; a weak D match, TRBD1 (6 bases). CDR3 length equals 13 residues. Germline V gives CDR1 LNHNV, CDR2 YYDKDF (reference sequence). Trimming removed 2 bases from V and 11 bases from J, with 16 bases in between. The CDR3 region is CATSRSPWGRKYV. In nucleotides, the CDR3 is TGTGCCACCAGCAGATCACCCTGGGGGCGAAAGTACGTC.

The chain combines TRBV27 with TRBJ2-2; the match to TRBD1 covers 9 bases. Germline CDR1 MNHEY, CDR2 SMNVEV (reference sequence). CDR3 length: 19 amino acids. V gave up 1 base and J gave up 1 base; unmatched junction bases: 10. CDR3 in amino acids: CASSLFGQGPLRNTGELFF. CDR3 DNA: TGTGCCAGCAGTTTATTTGGACAGGGGCCCCTGAGGAACACCGGGGAGCTGTTTTTT.

The chain joins TRBV9 to TRBJ1-2; 8 positions agree with TRBD1. The V gene's germline CDR1 is SGDLS and CDR2 YYNGEE. The junction had 14 bases not matched to a gene; V was cut back by 3 bases and J by 4 bases. The CDR3 loop spans 17 amino acids. The CDR3 protein is CASSGNKQGAEIYGYTF. DNA for the CDR3: TGTGCCAGCAGCGGAAACAAGCAGGGGGCGGAAATCTATGGCTACACCTTC.

This clone has a single count. The chain joins TRBV6-5 to TRBJ2-5; no clear D gene. CDR3 length equals 13 residues. V lost 2 bases, J lost 7 bases, and 11 bases lay in between. Germline V lookup: CDR1 MNHEY, CDR2 SVGAGI. The CDR3 is CASSYVQDGTQYF. Here the CDR3 DNA reads TGTGCCAGCAGTTACGTGCAGGATGGGACCCAGTACTTC.

This clone was picked up a small number of times. The chain is built from TRBV7-9 and TRBJ2-1; the match to TRBD2 covers 9 bases. The CDR3 spans 15 residues. The V gene's germline CDR1 is SEHNR and CDR2 FQNEAQ (reference sequence). Germline trimming cut 4 bases from V and 10 bases from J; bases unmatched to any gene: 11. CDR3 protein: CASSSAGGTLGEQFF. As DNA, the CDR3 is TGTGCCAGCAGCTCAGCGGGGGGAACTCTGGGGGAGCAGTTCTTC.

There are a few counts of this clone. J is TRBJ2-3 and V is TRBV2, with TRBD1 as a possible D gene (6 bases). This CDR3 has 13 amino acids. V lost 6 bases, J lost 2 bases, and 9 bases lay in between. In germline, CDR1 is SNHLY, CDR2 FYNNEI. The CDR3 region has the DNA TGTGCCAGCAGATGGGACACCACAGATACGCAGTATTTT. Amino acids: CASRWDTTDTQYF.

This clone was counted a few times. This chain joins TRBV2 and TRBJ1-4; D call uncertain. The germline V and J ends were trimmed by 3 bases and 5 bases, with 13 bases remaining between them. This CDR3 is built from 15 residues. CDR1 and CDR2 (germline): SNHLY, FYNNEI. CDR3 coding DNA: TGTGCCAGCAGTGATTTATTGCCCAGGAATGAAAAACTGTTTTTT. This sequence encodes CASSDLLPRNEKLFF.

This rearrangement joins TRBV5-1 to TRBJ2-3; D is unresolved. The germline gives CDR1 SGHRS, CDR2 YFSETQ. CDR3 length equals 14 residues. V was cut by 0 bases and J by 5 bases, with 10 bases left in between. This chain's CDR3 is CASSLGPVRDTQYF. The DNA for the CDR3 is TGCGCCAGCAGCTTGGGTCCTGTGCGAGATACGCAGTATTTT.

In this sample, this clone turned up once. The chain combines TRBV10-3 with TRBJ2-2; 8 bases map to TRBD2. V lost 2 bases and J lost 6; bases outside the gene matches: 5. The V gene's germline CDR1 is ENHRY and CDR2 SYGVKD. The CDR3 sequence is 15 residues long. CDR3 in DNA: TGTGCCATCAGTGAGGGGACTAGTCTCCCCGGGGAGCTGTTTTTT. This translates into CAISEGTSLPGELFF.

This clone is deemed medium-sized. The chain combines TRBV4-1 with TRBJ2-7, with 9 bases aligning to TRBD1. V was clipped by 4 bases and J by 6 bases; unmatched bases: 7. Germline V gene data show CDR1 as MGHRA and CDR2 as YSYEKL. This CDR3 has 14 amino acids. This CDR3 reads CASSPRQGESEQYF. CDR3 nucleotide sequence: TGCGCCAGCAGCCCCCGACAGGGGGAGAGCGAGCAGTACTTC.